This TCR beta chain was profiled in a study of Ad26.COV2.S vaccination and SARS-CoV-2 variants. There are 13 residues in the CDR3. V lost 3 bases and J lost 2, with 8 bases in between. The germline gives CDR1 MDHEN, CDR2 SYDVKM. As to this clone: No antigen is known for it.

Repertoires were generated with immunoSEQ multiplex PCR, while TCRdb's copy carries only in-frame clones and drops some. The data contain 400,000 to 500,000 clones, 80% to 90% of them singletons. Regarding treatment: about 20 received Ad26.COV2.S at low or high dose, single or two shots; several received placebo; per-sample allocation not given. On day 63 after the first injection, vaccine and placebo recipients gave samples. Study-wide findings and caveats: For non-spike TCRs, breadth in vaccine recipients resembled that in placebo recipients.

This material consisted of peripheral blood, taken in a trial of Ad26.COV2.S vaccine versus placebo. This TCR was sampled from a person between 18 and 59 years old who received the Ad26.COV2.S COVID-19 vaccine or a placebo. The J gene is TRBJ2-7, the V gene TRBV28; weak D call: TRBD1 (6 bases). In DNA form, the CDR3 reads TGTGCCAGCAGTTTGGGGACACCCTACGAGCAGTACTTC. Translating gives CASSLGTPYEQYF. The full variable domain, completed using reference TRBV28 and TRBJ2-7, is DVKVTQSSRYLVKRTGEKVFLECVQDMDHENMFWYRQDPGLGLRLIYFSYDVKMKEKGDIPEGYSVSREKKERFSLILESASTNQTSMYLCASSLGTPYEQYFGPGTRLTVT.